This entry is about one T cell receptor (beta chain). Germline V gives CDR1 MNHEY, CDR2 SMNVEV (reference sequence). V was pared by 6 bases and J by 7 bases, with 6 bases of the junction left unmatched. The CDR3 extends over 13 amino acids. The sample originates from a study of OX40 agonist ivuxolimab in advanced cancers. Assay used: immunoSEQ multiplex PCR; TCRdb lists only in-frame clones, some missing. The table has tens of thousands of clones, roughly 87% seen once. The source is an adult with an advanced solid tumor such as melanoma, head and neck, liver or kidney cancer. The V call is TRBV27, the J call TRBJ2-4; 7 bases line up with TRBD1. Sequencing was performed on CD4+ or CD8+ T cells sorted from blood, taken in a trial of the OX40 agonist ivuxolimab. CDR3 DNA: TGTGCCAGCAGCAAGACAGGGAGCAACATTCAGTACTTC. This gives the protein CASSKTGSNIQYF.